The 32 T cell receptor beta chains listed next were all sequenced from one sample in a study of blood T cell repertoires in COVID-19. Repertoires were generated with immunoSEQ multiplex PCR, while TCRdb's copy carries only in-frame clones and drops some. The repertoire has under 20,000 clones, roughly 88% of them found once; the top ten carry roughly 3.1%. Sequenced: peripheral blood. The receptor source for this set is a human donor in a cohort sampled during active COVID-19.

The chain recombines TRBV3-1 (or the pseudogene TRBV3-2) with TRBJ1-1; no reliable D call. Germline CDR1 reads LGHDT; CDR2 reads YNNKEL (reference sequence). V lost 5 bases and J lost 1, with 8 bases in between. This CDR3 comprises 13 residues. This CDR3 reads CASSFEGNTEAFF. The CDR3 DNA follows: TGTGCCAGCAGCTTTGAGGGGAACACTGAAGCTTTCTTT.

The chain links TRBV4-2 to TRBJ1-2, with D uncertain. Germline V CDR1 and CDR2: LGHNA, YNFKEQ. The length of the CDR3 is 13 residues. The V end was cut by 0 bases, the J end by 5 bases, with 7 bases between. The CDR3, as DNA: TGTGCCAGCAGCCAAGAACGACTATATGGCTACACCTTC. Translated, it gives CASSQERLYGYTF.

This clone came up a few times. The chain carries TRBV11-3 and TRBJ1-1; 7 nucleotides line up with TRBD1. The CDR3 runs 14 residues. CDR1 is SGHNT, CDR2 YENEEA, per germline. Trimming removed 5 bases from V and 0 bases from J; junction bases left unmatched: 3. The DNA of the CDR3 is TGTGCCAGCAGCAAGACAGGGCTGAACACTGAAGCTTTCTTT. It specifies CASSKTGLNTEAFF.

This chain uses TRBV9 with TRBJ2-1; TRBD2 matches 8 bases. Per the germline V gene, CDR1 is SGDLS and CDR2 is YYNGEE. V dropped 1 base and J dropped 7; count of bases not matched to a gene: 10. CDR3 length equals 16 residues. CDR3 in amino acids: CASSVYPAGEWNEQFF. The CDR3 DNA reads as TGTGCCAGCAGCGTATACCCAGCGGGAGAATGGAATGAGCAGTTCTTC.

The chain is built from TRBV5-8 and TRBJ1-4, with D unresolved. Germline CDR1 reads SGHTS; CDR2 reads YDEGEE. V was cut by 0 bases and J by 8 bases, with 14 bases left in between. The CDR3 is made up of 15 amino acids. Here the CDR3 reads CASSLEFRSWEKLFF. The CDR3 nucleotides read TGTGCCAGCAGCTTGGAATTCAGGTCCTGGGAAAAACTGTTTTTT.

The V call is TRBV5-3, the J call TRBJ2-7; D is perhaps TRBD1 (6 bases). TRBV5-3 is placed among ORFs of uncertain function. This CDR3 comprises 15 residues. Trimming stripped 1 base from V and 0 bases from J, with 11 bases between. The CDR3 sequence: CARSLLGAASYEQYF. In DNA, the CDR3 is TGTGCCAGAAGCTTGCTGGGGGCAGCCTCCTACGAGCAGTACTTC.

The rearrangement links TRBV7-9 to TRBJ2-1, with TRBD2 matching 9 bases. The V gene end was trimmed by 3 bases and the J gene end by 8 bases; junction bases not matched to a gene: 8. Germline assignment: CDR1 SEHNR and CDR2 FQNEAQ (reference sequence). CDR3 length: 15 amino acids. The CDR3 loop reads CASSLIAGAGDEQFF. The CDR3 nucleotides read TGTGCCAGCAGCTTGATAGCGGGAGCCGGCGATGAGCAGTTCTTC.

Notes on this clone: The DNA is omitted, as the CDR3 cannot be located on it reliably, and the CDR3 follows TCRdb's listing. The V call is TRBV21-1, the J call TRBJ2-1; the D call of TRBD1 is as the table states it, not checked on the DNA. TRBV21-1 is termed a pseudogene. The CDR3 is 16 residues long, ends included. The CDR3 loop is CASSTVGQGAYNEQFF.

This clone was seen a single time. V usage is TRBV18 and J usage is TRBJ2-1, with D possibly TRBD2 on 7 matching bases. Germline CDR1 reads KGHSH; CDR2 reads LQKENI. This CDR3 is built from 17 residues. V was shortened by 4 bases and J by 0 bases, with 16 bases between the two germline ends. The CDR3 loop reads CASSRGGQVSSYNEQFF. CDR3 nucleotides: TGTGCCAGCTCACGGGGGGGGCAGGTCAGCTCCTACAATGAGCAGTTCTTC. Filled out from reference TRBV18 and TRBJ2-1, the complete variable domain reads NAGVMQNPRHLVRRRGQEARLRCSPMKGHSHVYWYRQLPEEGLKFMVYLQKENIIDESGMPKERFSAEFPKEGPSILRIQQVVRGDSAAYFCASSRGGQVSSYNEQFFGPGTRLTVL.

The chain joins TRBV5-4 to TRBJ2-7, with D possibly being TRBD1 (7 bases). Germline V gene lookup returns CDR1 SGHNT and CDR2 YYREEE (reference sequence). This CDR3 contains 13 residues. V was clipped by 0 bases and J by 6 bases, with 10 bases between them. The CDR3 DNA reads TGTGCCAGCAGCTTGGCAGGGGGGCTCGAGCAGTACTTC. This gives the protein CASSLAGGLEQYF.

The chain couples TRBV30 to TRBJ2-3; 11 bases align to TRBD2. V was pared by 5 bases and J by 6 bases, with 4 bases of the junction left unmatched. Per the germline V gene, CDR1 is GTSNPN and CDR2 is SVGIG (reference sequence). This CDR3 is 13 amino acids long. The CDR3 DNA sequence: TGTGCCTGGGGGGTAGCGGGAGGGGATACGCAGTATTTT. Its translation is CAWGVAGGDTQYF.

The rearrangement uses TRBV6-5 and TRBJ1-2; 8 bases agree with TRBD1. The CDR3 length is 13 residues. Germline CDR1 and CDR2: MNHEY and SVGAGI. With 6 bases clipped from V and 5 bases from J, the junction kept 5 bases outside the gene matches. The CDR3 loop is CASSKTGGYGYTF. The CDR3 DNA follows: TGTGCCAGCAGCAAAACAGGGGGTTATGGCTACACCTTC.

This chain uses TRBV27 with TRBJ2-7; 7 bases are a match to TRBD1. CDR1 and CDR2 (germline): MNHEY, SMNVEV (reference sequence). Losses at the gene ends were 6 bases for V and 1 base for J; bases not matched to a gene: 6. CDR3 length equals 14 residues. CDR3 nucleotides: TGTGCCAGCAGGATAACAGGGGTATCCTACGAGCAGTACTTC. It is translated as CASRITGVSYEQYF.

V is TRBV7-9 and J is TRBJ2-4; 7 bases match TRBD2. Germline-derived CDR1 and CDR2 are SEHNR and FQNEAQ (reference sequence). The CDR3 extends over 16 amino acids. Unmatched junction bases numbered 5, after V lost 2 bases and J lost 1 base. CDR3 loop: CASSLWAGAAKNIQYF. As DNA, the CDR3 is TGTGCCAGCAGCTTATGGGCGGGAGCCGCCAAAAACATTCAGTACTTC. The full variable domain, completed using reference TRBV7-9 and TRBJ2-4, is DTGVSQNPRHKITKRGQNVTFRCDPISEHNRLYWYRQTLGQGPEFLTYFQNEAQLEKSRLLSDRFSAERPKGSFSTLEIQRTEQGDSAMYLCASSLWAGAAKNIQYFGAGTRLSVL.

The chain has TRBV19 and TRBJ2-6, with 12 nucleotides matching TRBD1. The germline gives CDR1 LNHDA, CDR2 SQIVND (reference sequence). The ends lost 7 bases at V and 4 bases at J; junction bases unmatched: 5. The CDR3 length is 16 residues. This CDR3 reads CASTGTGGTGANVLTF. The CDR3 DNA sequence: TGTGCCAGTACCGGGACAGGGGGCACCGGGGCCAACGTCCTGACTTTC.

The chain joins TRBV6-1 to TRBJ2-1; 12 bases match TRBD2. Germline lookup yields CDR1 MNHNS and CDR2 SASEGT. The V segment lost 2 bases and the J segment 4 bases; nucleotides outside the gene matches: 3. The CDR3 totals 16 residues. The CDR3 coding sequence is TGTGCCAGCAGTGAAAATCTAGCGGGAGGGTACAATGAGCAGTTCTTC. This codes for CASSENLAGGYNEQFF.

The chain couples TRBV3-1 (or the pseudogene TRBV3-2) to TRBJ2-2; 7 bases align to TRBD2. V shed 4 bases and J 5 bases; nucleotides not matched to a gene: 13. This CDR3 region has 17 residues. The germline V gene has CDR1 LGHDT and CDR2 YNNKEL (reference sequence). DNA of the CDR3: TGTGCCAGCAGCCCCTATTCGCTTGGGGGGGGAACCGGGGAGCTGTTTTTT. Protein sequence: CASSPYSLGGGTGELFF.

The chain joins TRBV5-5 to TRBJ2-5, with D possibly TRBD1 on 6 matching bases. This CDR3 contains 13 residues. Trimming took off 4 bases at V and 6 bases at J, with 13 bases between the two ends. From germline, CDR1 is SGHKS and CDR2 YYEKEE (reference sequence). CDR3 loop: CASSIQGTQTQYF. As DNA, the CDR3 is TGTGCCAGCAGCATTCAGGGGACACAGACCCAGTACTTC.

This clone was counted once. The DNA for the CDR3 is TGTGCCAGCTCAAGGGACAGGGATCCCCCTCCGGGAAAACTGTTTTTT. This translates into CASSRDRDPPPGKLFF. The chain couples TRBV18 to TRBJ1-4, with 9 bases identical to TRBD1. With 5 bases clipped from V and 10 bases from J, the junction kept 14 bases outside the gene matches. Germline assignment: CDR1 KGHSH and CDR2 LQKENI. There are 16 residues in the CDR3.

The CDR3 region is CASSVGHTGGEQYF. The CDR3 DNA sequence: TGTGCCAGCAGCGTGGGACATACGGGAGGGGAGCAGTACTTC. V usage is TRBV9 and J usage is TRBJ2-7; 8 bases fit TRBD2. The CDR3 totals 14 residues. CDR1 SGDLS and CDR2 YYNGEE come from the germline V gene. V lost 2 bases, J lost 7 bases, and 8 bases stayed unmatched.

The chain has TRBV19 and TRBJ1-6; 8 bases are shared with TRBD1. V lost 7 bases, J lost 6 bases, and 8 bases stayed unmatched. The CDR3 sequence is 15 residues long. Germline loops: CDR1 LNHDA, CDR2 SQIVND (reference sequence). The DNA for the CDR3 is TGTGCCAGTAAGGACAGGGACGAGATTAATTCACCCCTCCACTTT. Protein: CASKDRDEINSPLHF. Full variable domain (missing parts from reference TRBV19 and TRBJ1-6): DGGITQSPKYLFRKEGQNVTLSCEQNLNHDAMYWYRQDPGQGLRLIYYSQIVNDFQKGDIAEGYSVSREKKESFPLTVTSAQKNPTAFYLCASKDRDEINSPLHFGNGTRLTVT.

The chain employs TRBV9 and TRBJ2-7, with D possibly TRBD2 on 5 matching bases. Germline values: CDR1 SGDLS, CDR2 YYNGEE. V lost 4 bases and J 2 bases, leaving 19 bases between the germline ends. This CDR3 has 16 residues. In nucleotides, the CDR3 is TGTGCCAGCAGCCCCTTTACGGGGATGGGCCCCTACGAGCAGTACTTC. Protein sequence: CASSPFTGMGPYEQYF.

The chain uses TRBV29-1 and TRBJ2-5; maybe TRBD2 (6 bases). V lost 7 bases to trimming and J lost 7 bases, with 22 bases between them. This CDR3 comprises 14 residues. Germline V gene lookup returns CDR1 SQVTM and CDR2 ANQGSEA. The CDR3 loop is CSAGWLAGGRTQYF. In DNA form, the CDR3 reads TGCAGCGCCGGTTGGCTAGCCGGAGGGAGGACCCAGTACTTC.

This clone was picked up a small number of times. V and J are TRBV24-1 and TRBJ2-1, with D possibly being TRBD2 (7 bases). V dropped 1 base and J dropped 4 bases, with 16 bases sitting between them. Looked up from germline, CDR1 is KGHDR and CDR2 is SFDVKD. The CDR3 runs 17 residues. For the CDR3, the DNA is TGTGCCACCAGTGATTTTTCCGGGGGGCCGATTTACAATGAGCAGTTCTTC. As protein: CATSDFSGGPIYNEQFF.

This CDR3 reads CASSVRQGVDEQFF. CDR3 in DNA: TGTGCCAGCAGCGTAAGACAGGGGGTGGATGAGCAGTTCTTC. The genes are TRBV6-4 and TRBJ2-1, with 9 bases lining up with TRBD1. CDR3 length equals 14 residues. Looked up from germline, CDR1 is MRHNA and CDR2 is SNTAGT. Unmatched junction bases numbered 8, after V lost 6 bases and J lost 8 bases.

The chain links TRBV7-9 to TRBJ2-7, with D perhaps matching TRBD1 (6 bases). Trimming stripped 3 bases from V and 2 bases from J, with 11 bases between. In germline, CDR1 is SEHNR, CDR2 FQNEAQ (reference sequence). This CDR3 is built from 14 residues. CDR3 bases: TGTGCCAGCAGCTTGGACAGAGGGGCCTACGAGCAGTACTTC. Protein product: CASSLDRGAYEQYF.

In its sample, this clone was seen once. The V gene is TRBV12-3 or TRBV12-4, the J gene TRBJ2-2; no reliable D call. The germline V and J ends were trimmed by 1 base and 4 bases, with 4 bases remaining between them. The CDR3 totals 13 residues. CDR3 amino acids: CASSLDFTGELFF. The CDR3 nucleotides read TGTGCCAGCAGTTTAGACTTCACCGGGGAGCTGTTTTTT.

The CDR3 nucleotides read TGCGCCAGCAGCCACCTTGGGACTGGTACCTACGAGCAGTACTTC. Its translation: CASSHLGTGTYEQYF. J is TRBJ2-7 and V is TRBV5-1, with D possibly matching TRBD2 (6 bases). Trimming cost V 4 bases and J 2 bases, with 16 bases left between them. Germline assignment: CDR1 SGHRS and CDR2 YFSETQ. CDR3 length: 15 residues.

This clone came up a few times. V gene TRBV7-2 combines with J gene TRBJ1-2, with D perhaps TRBD1 (6 bases). V lost 0 bases and J lost 7, with 15 bases in between. The CDR3 covers 15 residues. The germline gives CDR1 SGHTA, CDR2 FQGNSA. The DNA of the CDR3 is TGTGCCAGCAGCTTAGCGATGGGGGGGGCCGGTGGCTACACCTTC. Translated, it gives CASSLAMGGAGGYTF.

The V call is TRBV4-2, the J call TRBJ2-5; tentatively, D is TRBD1 (5 bases). The V end was cut by 0 bases, the J end by 2 bases, with 19 bases between. This CDR3 region has 18 residues. CDR1 and CDR2 from the germline V gene are LGHNA and YNFKEQ. In DNA, the CDR3 is TGTGCCAGCAGCCAAGATATCCCAGGCAGGGCGCTACAAGAGACCCAGTACTTC. Amino acid sequence: CASSQDIPGRALQETQYF.

V and J are TRBV5-1 and TRBJ2-5, with D possibly matching TRBD2 (5 bases). Trimming shortened V by 3 bases and J by 4 bases, and 7 bases separated the two germline ends. Per germline, CDR1 SGHRS and CDR2 YFSETQ. This CDR3 spans 12 amino acids. The CDR3: CASSSEGETQYF. DNA of the CDR3: TGCGCCAGCAGCTCCGAGGGAGAGACCCAGTACTTC.

The chain is built from TRBV29-1 and TRBJ1-2; 7 bases fit TRBD1. CDR1 and CDR2 from the germline V gene are SQVTM and ANQGSEA. V shed 7 bases and J 4 bases; nucleotides not matched to a gene: 3. There are 11 residues in the CDR3. The CDR3 bases are TGCAGCGGGGGGGACAGCTATGGCTACACCTTC. Translated: CSGGDSYGYTF.